The clone carrying this T cell receptor (beta chain) appeared a single time. The CDR3 sequence is 12 residues long. CDR1 SGDLS and CDR2 YYNGEE come from the germline V gene. Losses at the gene ends were 7 bases for V and 6 bases for J; bases not matched to a gene: 3. This record comes from a study of blood T cell repertoires in COVID-19. Clones were read by immunoSEQ multiplex PCR, and TCRdb kept only the in-frame ones, dropping some. The sample has about 370,000 clones; more than 70% are singletons. Input material: peripheral blood. The receptor was derived from a woman under 40 with COVID-19, enrolled during active disease. The chain is built from TRBV9 and TRBJ2-1, with 8 positions matching TRBD2. The CDR3 here is CASSGGRNEQFF. The CDR3, as DNA: TGTGCCAGCTCGGGGGGGCGCAATGAGCAGTTCTTC.